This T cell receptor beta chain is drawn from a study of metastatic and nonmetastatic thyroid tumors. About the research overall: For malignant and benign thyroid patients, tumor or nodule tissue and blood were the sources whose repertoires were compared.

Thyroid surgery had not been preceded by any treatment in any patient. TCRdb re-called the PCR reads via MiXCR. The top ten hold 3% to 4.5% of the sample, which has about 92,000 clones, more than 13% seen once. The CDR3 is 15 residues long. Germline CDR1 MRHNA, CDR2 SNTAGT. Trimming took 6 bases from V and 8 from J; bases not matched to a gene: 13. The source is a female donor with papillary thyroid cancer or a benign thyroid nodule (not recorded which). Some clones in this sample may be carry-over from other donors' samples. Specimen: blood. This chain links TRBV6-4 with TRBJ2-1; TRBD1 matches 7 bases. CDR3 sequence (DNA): TGTGCCAGCAGACAATCAGACAGGGATTGGTATGAGCAGTTCTTC. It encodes CASRQSDRDWYEQFF.